The next 31 T cell receptor beta chains were all read from a single sample in a study of T cells in Graves' hyperthyroidism and ophthalmopathy. The CDR3 regions of TCR beta were amplified from RNA transcripts. In the first-round RT-PCR of the TCR CDR3, the HTBI primer set was used. TCRdb itself ran the multiplex PCR reads through MiXCR, one entry per CDR3 protein. The sample has some 400,000 distinct CDR3 sequences, approximately 15% seen once; the top ten hold roughly 9.6%. Material for sequencing was blood. These receptors were taken from a woman aged 55-70 years with Graves' hyperthyroidism.

This clonotype was detected many times. The chain has TRBV6-1 and TRBJ2-5; D call uncertain. In germline, CDR1 is MNHNS, CDR2 SASEGT. The V and J ends lost 1 base and 4 bases respectively, with 13 bases between them. The CDR3 loop spans 15 amino acids. Here the CDR3 DNA reads TGTGCCAGCAGTGAAGTGCCCCACCCCGGAGAGACCCAGTACTTC. It specifies CASSEVPHPGETQYF.

This clonotype was detected ten times or more. The CDR3 loop reads CASRMDRAAETQYF. The CDR3 coding sequence is TGTGCCAGCAGGATGGACAGGGCTGCCGAGACCCAGTACTTC. The J gene is TRBJ2-5, the V gene TRBV27; TRBD1 agrees at 8 bases. The V gene's germline CDR1 is MNHEY and CDR2 SMNVEV (reference sequence). V gave up 6 bases and J gave up 5 bases; unmatched junction bases: 8. CDR3 length: 14 amino acids.

This clonotype was detected only a few times. The CDR3 coding sequence is TGTGCCAGCAGCCAGCAGGGGGCGAGTGGAGAGACCCAGTACTTC. It specifies CASSQQGASGETQYF. The V gene is TRBV2, the J gene TRBJ2-5; 8 bases match TRBD1. The CDR3 has 15 amino acids. V dropped 6 bases and J dropped 4; count of bases not matched to a gene: 10. Germline V gene data show CDR1 as SNHLY and CDR2 as FYNNEI.

Many counts were recorded for this clonotype. This chain connects TRBV5-5 to TRBJ1-5, with D unclear. V was cut by 0 bases and J by 2 bases, with 6 bases left in between. Per the germline V gene, CDR1 is SGHKS and CDR2 is YYEKEE (reference sequence). This CDR3 has 14 residues. CDR3: CASSLVPGNQPQHF. CDR3 nucleotides: TGTGCCAGCAGCTTGGTTCCAGGCAATCAGCCCCAGCATTTT.

This clonotype was counted at least ten times. The chain joins TRBV7-3 to TRBJ1-1; 8 nucleotides line up with TRBD1. The junction had 2 bases not matched to a gene; V was cut back by 4 bases and J by 4 bases. The CDR3 sequence is 13 residues long. The germline V gene encodes CDR1 SGHTA and CDR2 FQGTGA. The chain's CDR3 is CASSSGTGTEAFF. The CDR3 nucleotides read TGTGCCAGCAGCTCCGGGACAGGCACTGAAGCTTTCTTT. Complete variable domain (other parts from reference TRBV7-3 and TRBJ1-1): GAGVSQTPSNKVTEKGKYVELRCDPISGHTALYWYRQSLGQGPEFLIYFQGTGAADDSGLPNDRFFAVRPEGSVSTLKIQRTERGDSAVYLCASSSGTGTEAFFGQGTRLTVV.

This clonotype has ten or more counts. The chain employs TRBV11-2 and TRBJ2-5; 8 bases line up with TRBD1. The CDR3 loop spans 13 amino acids. Germline-derived CDR1 and CDR2 are SGHAT and FQNNGV. With 6 bases clipped from V and 5 bases from J, the junction kept 5 bases outside the gene matches. The CDR3 bases are TGTGCCAGCAGACGGACAGGGCTGGAGACCCAGTACTTC. Translated, it gives CASRRTGLETQYF.

This clonotype was recorded many times. The genes are TRBV27 and TRBJ2-3; the D is unclear. Trimming removed 8 bases from V and 1 base from J, with 13 bases in between. The V gene's germline CDR1 is MNHEY and CDR2 SMNVEV (reference sequence). The CDR3 extends over 14 amino acids. The CDR3 coding sequence is TGTGCCAGCCAATTAGCTTATGGCACAGATACGCAGTATTTT. Translated: CASQLAYGTDTQYF.

Ten or more counts support this clonotype. The chain carries TRBV11-3 and TRBJ1-2; D is undetermined. Germline loops: CDR1 SGHNT, CDR2 YENEEA. V was pared by 5 bases and J by 6 bases, with 16 bases between. The CDR3 loop spans 14 amino acids. The CDR3, as DNA: TGTGCCAGCAGCCCTTGGGCCGTAGGTCATGGCTACACCTTC. Translated: CASSPWAVGHGYTF.

This clonotype was seen many times. J is TRBJ2-3 and V is TRBV6-1; the match to TRBD1 covers 10 bases. There are 16 residues in the CDR3. V shed 4 bases and J 4 bases; nucleotides not matched to a gene: 8. Germline V gives CDR1 MNHNS, CDR2 SASEGT. CDR3 in amino acids: CASSGEPGQGSDTQYF. As DNA, the CDR3 is TGTGCCAGCAGTGGCGAACCGGGACAGGGGTCAGATACGCAGTATTTT.

This clonotype was counted ten times or more. The CDR3 protein is CASSRAGDLRDEQYF. The CDR3 DNA follows: TGTGCCAGTAGTAGAGCCGGGGACCTTAGGGACGAGCAGTACTTC. The chain employs TRBV19 and TRBJ2-7, with D perhaps being TRBD1 or TRBD2 (5 bases each). Germline assignment: CDR1 LNHDA and CDR2 SQIVND (reference sequence). Trimming removed 4 bases from V and 5 bases from J, with 18 bases in between. The CDR3 runs to 15 residues.

This clonotype was seen many times. The gene calls are TRBV12-3 or TRBV12-4 and TRBJ2-1; D not resolved. The V end was cut by 4 bases, the J end by 0 bases, with 13 bases between. This CDR3 comprises 16 residues. The CDR3 loop is CASSSSRADSYNEQFF. In DNA, the CDR3 is TGTGCCAGCAGTTCCTCTAGAGCTGACTCCTACAATGAGCAGTTCTTC.

In its sample, this clonotype was seen many times. The chain couples TRBV6-1 to TRBJ2-5, with D uncertain. The CDR3 covers 14 residues. The V end was cut by 5 bases, the J end by 5 bases, with 15 bases between. The germline V gene has CDR1 MNHNS and CDR2 SASEGT. Written as DNA, the CDR3 is TGTGCCAGCAGTAACTTACACGGCTCGGAGACCCAGTACTTC. This codes for CASSNLHGSETQYF.

This clonotype was seen more than once but under ten times. This could be a read error, since a much larger clone is one nucleotide away. The chain uses TRBV3-1 and TRBJ1-6, with a tentative D call TRBD1 (6 bases). V was cut by 4 bases and J by 6 bases, with 10 bases left in between. Germline V lookup: CDR1 LGHDT, CDR2 YNNKEL (reference sequence). This CDR3 has 14 residues. For the CDR3, the DNA is TGTGCCAGCAGCCCCCAGGGGTTTAATTCACCCCTCCACTTT. Its translation is CASSPQGFNSPLHF.

This clonotype occurred many times. This chain joins TRBV30 and TRBJ2-3; D gene unclear. The V gene's germline CDR1 is GTSNPN and CDR2 SVGIG (reference sequence). This CDR3 contains 13 residues. The V end was cut by 3 bases, the J end by 3 bases, with 10 bases between. CDR3: CAWRAFVTDTQYF. The DNA of the CDR3 is TGTGCCTGGAGGGCGTTTGTAACAGATACGCAGTATTTT.

This clonotype was seen a handful of times. J is TRBJ2-2 and V is TRBV6-5; tentative D call: TRBD1 (5 bases). The germline V gene has CDR1 MNHEY and CDR2 SVGAGI. Trimming stripped 0 bases from V and 7 bases from J, with 9 bases between. The CDR3 totals 14 residues. The CDR3 region is CASSYSKGIGELFF. The CDR3 DNA reads as TGTGCCAGCAGTTACTCGAAGGGGATCGGGGAGCTGTTTTTT.

This clonotype was found many times. This chain links TRBV5-1 with TRBJ2-7, with D unresolved. The CDR3 has 14 amino acids. Trimming pared 4 bases from V and 2 bases from J, leaving 13 bases between. The germline CDR1 and CDR2 sequences are SGHRS and YFSETQ. The CDR3 is CASSPTGMTYEQYF. For the CDR3, the DNA is TGCGCCAGCAGCCCCACCGGCATGACCTACGAGCAGTACTTC.

The gene calls are TRBV5-5 and TRBJ2-7, with TRBD1 matching over 9 bases. The CDR3 is 15 amino acids. Germline assignment: CDR1 SGHKS and CDR2 YYEKEE (reference sequence). Trimming removed 4 bases from V and 6 bases from J; junction bases left unmatched: 11. CDR3 sequence: CASSLIGTGICEQYF. The DNA for the CDR3 is TGTGCCAGCAGCCTGATCGGGACAGGGATTTGCGAGCAGTACTTC.

V and J are TRBV5-1 and TRBJ2-2, with D perhaps given as TRBD1 or TRBD2 (5 bases each). The V gene's germline CDR1 is SGHRS and CDR2 YFSETQ. The CDR3 sequence is 14 residues long. The V gene lost 4 bases and the J gene lost 6 bases, with 13 bases spanning the gap. The CDR3 coding sequence is TGCGCCAGCAGCCCACAGGACTCGGCCGGGGAGCTGTTTTTT. Translation gives CASSPQDSAGELFF.

This clonotype was counted many times. CDR3 coding DNA: TGTGCCAGCAGCCACAACAAGGATACGCAGTATTTT. Translating gives CASSHNKDTQYF. This rearrangement joins TRBV7-9 to TRBJ2-3; D remains ambiguous. Trimming cost V 5 bases and J 6 bases, with 9 bases left between them. The germline gives CDR1 SEHNR, CDR2 FQNEAQ (reference sequence). The CDR3 is 12 amino acids.

Written as DNA, the CDR3 is TGTGCCAGCAGCTTCTTGGGACAGGGTGGCACAGATACGCAGTATTTT. As protein: CASSFLGQGGTDTQYF. The chain couples TRBV7-3 to TRBJ2-3, with 9 bases lining up with TRBD1. CDR3 length: 16 residues. Trimming removed 3 bases from V and 1 base from J; junction bases left unmatched: 5. The germline V gene has CDR1 SGHTA and CDR2 FQGTGA.

The rearrangement joins TRBV11-2 to TRBJ1-6; TRBD1 agrees at 7 bases. The CDR3 length is 15 residues. The germline V gene encodes CDR1 SGHAT and CDR2 FQNNGV. With V trimmed by 5 bases and J by 8 bases, 9 bases remained unmatched. CDR3 DNA sequence: TGTGCCAGCAGCCACCGACAGGGCGGCGATTCACCCCTCCACTTT. This encodes CASSHRQGGDSPLHF.

This clonotype was found many times. The chain carries TRBV30 and TRBJ2-7; no reliable D call. V was clipped by 3 bases and J by 4 bases, with 10 bases between them. The length of the CDR3 is 12 residues. CDR1 and CDR2 (germline): GTSNPN, SVGIG (reference sequence). The CDR3 region is CAWSRHFYEQYF. The DNA of the CDR3 is TGTGCCTGGAGCAGGCACTTTTACGAGCAGTACTTC.

This clonotype was seen more than once but under ten times. This chain joins TRBV6-1 and TRBJ2-2; the D gene is possibly TRBD1 (6 bases). This CDR3 has 15 amino acids. V was cut by 6 bases and J by 4 bases, with 15 bases left in between. CDR1 MNHNS and CDR2 SASEGT come from the germline V gene. CDR3 region: CASRDQQGRTGELFF. The CDR3 DNA reads as TGTGCCAGCAGAGATCAACAGGGTCGCACCGGGGAGCTGTTTTTT.

Of note for this clonotype: Given a much more abundant clone one base away, this may be a read error. The CDR3 does not close with the conserved phenylalanine or tryptophan, likely indicating a read error. The rearrangement joins TRBV2 to TRBJ1-6, with D perhaps matching TRBD1 (5 bases). V was cut by 7 bases and J by 10 bases, with 14 bases left in between. The CDR3 spans 13 residues. Germline V gene data show CDR1 as SNHLY and CDR2 as FYNNEI. The CDR3 sequence is CASTAAPGSPLHL. The DNA of the CDR3 is TGTGCCAGCACCGCCGCACCAGGGTCACCCCTCCACCTT.

In this sample, this clonotype turned up many times. The rearrangement links TRBV7-2 to TRBJ2-4; tentative D call: TRBD2 (5 bases). Looked up from germline, CDR1 is SGHTA and CDR2 is FQGNSA. With 7 bases removed from V and 4 bases from J, the gap between germline ends came to 14 bases. CDR3 length equals 14 residues. The CDR3 loop reads CASTRPGKKNIQYF. CDR3 sequence (DNA): TGTGCCAGCACTAGACCGGGAAAAAAAAACATTCAGTACTTC.

This chain uses TRBV30 with TRBJ2-7; a possible D gene is TRBD1 (8 bases). The V end was cut by 1 base, the J end by 3 bases, with 16 bases between. CDR1 and CDR2 from the germline V gene are GTSNPN and SVGIG (reference sequence). The CDR3 is made up of 15 amino acids. CDR3 coding DNA: TGTGCCTGGAGTGAAGGGGGGGACAGGAGCTACGAGCAGTACTTC. It yields the protein CAWSEGGDRSYEQYF.

CDR3 sequence reads: CSVADLGPTNEKLFF. In DNA, the CDR3 is TGCAGCGTAGCAGACTTGGGTCCAACTAATGAAAAACTGTTTTTT. The chain carries TRBV29-1 and TRBJ1-4, with no clear D. Trimming removed 6 bases at V and 0 bases at J, with 14 bases between. Germline CDR1 is SQVTM and CDR2 is ANQGSEA. This CDR3 is built from 15 residues.

This clonotype was recorded at least ten times. V is TRBV2 and J is TRBJ1-5; D uncertain. CDR1 and CDR2 from the germline V gene are SNHLY and FYNNEI. This CDR3 has 13 amino acids. The V end lost 3 bases, the J end lost 4 bases, and 7 bases lay between the germline ends. CDR3 sequence reads: CASSDSENQPQHF. In nucleotides, the CDR3 is TGTGCCAGCAGTGACAGCGAAAATCAGCCCCAGCATTTT.

There are many counts of this clonotype. V and J are TRBV11-1 and TRBJ1-1; TRBD1 is a possible D gene (5 bases). In germline, CDR1 is SGHAT, CDR2 FQDESV (reference sequence). This CDR3 has 15 amino acids. V shed 2 bases and J shed 0 bases, with 10 bases lying between them. The chain's CDR3 is CASSLQGVMNTEAFF. The CDR3 DNA follows: TGTGCCAGCAGCTTACAGGGAGTAATGAACACTGAAGCTTTCTTT.

This sequence joins TRBV20-1 and TRBJ2-1; D not certain. The ends were cut back, 8 bases at V and 9 bases at J, with 17 bases in the middle. Per germline, CDR1 DFQATT and CDR2 SNEGSKA (reference sequence). The CDR3 is 12 residues long. The CDR3 sequence: CSLPLRVGEQFF. CDR3 sequence (DNA): TGCAGTCTTCCCCTCCGCGTCGGTGAGCAGTTCTTC.

This clonotype showed up many times. The chain is built from TRBV20-1 and TRBJ2-3; 7 bases line up with TRBD2. Losses at the gene ends were 6 bases for V and 0 bases for J; bases not matched to a gene: 9. The CDR3 sequence is 15 residues long. Germline loops: CDR1 DFQATT, CDR2 SNEGSKA (reference sequence). The CDR3 coding sequence is TGCAGTGCACCCCCACTAGCGTCTAGCACAGATACGCAGTATTTT. Translating it yields CSAPPLASSTDTQYF.